A selection of T cell receptor beta chains follows, all from one sample in a study of T cells in Graves' hyperthyroidism and ophthalmopathy. TCRdb re-called the multiplex PCR reads with MiXCR, one entry per CDR3 protein. The repertoire holds about 500,000 distinct CDR3 sequences, with around 15% as singletons. Sequences were obtained from blood. The origin of the receptors is a woman aged 25 to 39 with Graves' ophthalmopathy. The CDR3 runs from the conserved cysteine through the conserved F or W. The D gene is left open where the match is weak. Clone size is shown for a subset of rows, as once, few, many or a class of expanded clone.

V: TRBV9; D: -; J: TRBJ1-5; size: -; CDR3: CASSETGQDNQPQHF; DNA: TGTGCCAGCAGCGAAACGGGACAAGACAATCAGCCCCAGCATTTT
V: TRBV18; D: -; J: TRBJ2-1; size: many; CDR3: CASSPLADDNEQFF; DNA: TGTGCCAGCTCACCACTAGCAGATGACAATGAGCAGTTCTTC
V: TRBV13; D: TRBD2; J: TRBJ2-1; size: many; CDR3: CASTPHLAGDLYNEQFF; DNA: TGTGCCAGCACCCCCCACCTAGCGGGAGACCTCTACAATGAGCAGTTCTTC
V: TRBV29-1; D: TRBD1; J: TRBJ1-2; size: many; CDR3: CSVPGQGAYGYTF; DNA: TGCAGCGTGCCGGGACAGGGGGCCTATGGCTACACCTTC
V: TRBV2; D: -; J: TRBJ2-5; size: many; CDR3: CASTILPLVGETQYF; DNA: TGTGCCAGCACCATTCTCCCGTTGGTTGGAGAGACCCAGTACTTC
V: TRBV20-1; D: -; J: TRBJ2-3; size: many; CDR3: CSARISYTQYF; DNA: TGCAGTGCTAGAATCTCCTATACGCAGTATTTT
V: TRBV9; D: TRBD2; J: TRBJ2-2; size: many; CDR3: CASSVVAGDTGELFF; DNA: TGTGCCAGCAGCGTAGTAGCGGGAGACACCGGGGAGCTGTTTTTT
V: TRBV30; D: -; J: TRBJ2-2; size: -; CDR3: CAWRRLADNTGELFF; DNA: TGTGCCTGGAGGAGGCTAGCAGATAACACCGGGGAGCTTTTTTTT
V: TRBV19; D: -; J: TRBJ2-7; size: few; CDR3: CASSRLPRGDREQYF; DNA: TGTGCCAGTAGTCGACTGCCGCGCGGGGACCGCGAGCAGTACTTC
V: TRBV12-3/TRBV12-4; D: TRBD1; J: TRBJ1-5; size: many; CDR3: CASSPYGTGDQPQHF; DNA: TGTGCCAGCAGCCCATATGGGACAGGGGATCAGCCCCAGCATTTT
V: TRBV3-1; D: -; J: TRBJ1-2; size: many; CDR3: CASSQVGGESTF; DNA: TGTGCCAGCAGCCAAGTAGGAGGAGAGTCCACCTTC
V: TRBV7-2; D: TRBD1; J: TRBJ2-7; size: few; CDR3: CASSGTGGWEQYF; DNA: TGTGCCAGCAGTGGTACAGGGGGCTGGGAGCAGTACTTC
V: TRBV20-1; D: -; J: TRBJ1-1; size: many; CDR3: CSARWTVGTEAFF; DNA: TGCAGTGCTAGATGGACAGTAGGCACTGAAGCTTTCTTT
V: TRBV11-2; D: -; J: TRBJ1-1; size: many; CDR3: CASSQQSGFAGNTEAFF; DNA: TGTGCCAGCAGCCAACAATCCGGGTTTGCGGGGAACACTGAAGCTTTCTTT
V: TRBV28; D: -; J: TRBJ1-2; size: once; CDR3: CASSLTTEAYGYTF; DNA: TGTGCCAGCAGTCTAACAACCGAGGCCTATGGCTACACCTTC
V: TRBV14; D: -; J: TRBJ2-1; size: -; CDR3: CASSLRAFAYNEQFF; DNA: TGTGCCAGCAGCCTCAGGGCTTTCGCCTACAATGAGCAGTTCTTC
V: TRBV20-1; D: TRBD1; J: TRBJ1-1; size: many; CDR3: CSARTGMNTEAFF; DNA: TGCAGTGCTCGGACAGGGATGAACACTGAAGCTTTCTTT
V: TRBV20-1; D: TRBD1; J: TRBJ2-7; size: many; CDR3: CSAPRQGTYEQYF; DNA: TGCAGTGCTCCACGACAGGGAACCTACGAGCAGTACTTC
V: TRBV27; D: TRBD2; J: TRBJ2-7; size: -; CDR3: CASSLGTRIYEQYF; DNA: TGTGCCAGCAGTTTGGGGACTAGAATCTACGAGCAGTACTTC
V: TRBV28; D: -; J: TRBJ2-7; size: few; CDR3: CASSLKSYEQYF; DNA: TGTGCCAGCAGTTTAAAGTCATACGAGCAGTACTTC
V: TRBV5-1; D: TRBD1; J: TRBJ2-7; size: many; CDR3: CASSSHGTGDYEQYF; DNA: TGCGCCAGCAGCTCCCACGGGACAGGGGACTACGAGCAGTACTTC
V: TRBV27; D: TRBD1; J: TRBJ2-3; size: few; CDR3: CASSFGQGLDTQYF; DNA: TGTGCCAGCAGTTTCGGACAGGGGTTAGATACGCAGTATTTT
V: TRBV20-1; D: -; J: TRBJ2-3; size: many; CDR3: CSAGRSDTQYF; DNA: TGCAGTGCTGGGCGGAGCGATACGCAGTATTTT
V: TRBV28; D: -; J: TRBJ2-1; size: -; CDR3: CASSFRAGFSYNEQFF; DNA: TGTGCCAGCAGTTTCCGTGCCGGCTTTTCCTACAATGAGCAGTTCTTC
V: TRBV9; D: -; J: TRBJ1-2; size: many; CDR3: CASSVGQHYGYTF; DNA: TGTGCCAGCAGCGTAGGTCAGCACTATGGCTACACCTTC
V: TRBV28; D: -; J: TRBJ2-6; size: many; CDR3: CASSRFGGMGSGANVLTF; DNA: TGTGCCAGCAGTCGGTTTGGGGGGATGGGCTCTGGGGCCAACGTCCTGACTTTC
V: TRBV2; D: -; J: TRBJ1-2; size: -; CDR3: CASQPRVSVYGYTF; DNA: TGTGCCAGCCAACCCCGGGTTTCTGTCTATGGCTACACCTTC
V: TRBV7-9; D: -; J: TRBJ1-1; size: few; CDR3: CASSSSRTEAFF; DNA: TGTGCCAGCAGCTCCTCCAGGACTGAAGCTTTCTTT
V: TRBV6-1; D: -; J: TRBJ2-7; size: -; CDR3: CASSSTSTSYEQYF; DNA: TGTGCCAGCAGTTCTACTAGCACCTCCTACGAGCAGTACTTC
V: TRBV20-1; D: -; J: TRBJ2-2; size: few; CDR3: CSAMLKNTGELFF; DNA: TGCAGTGCTATGTTGAAGAACACCGGGGAGCTGTTTTTT
V: TRBV10-3; D: TRBD1; J: TRBJ1-4; size: few; CDR3: CAISPGGQINEKLFF; DNA: TGTGCCATCAGTCCCGGGGGACAGATTAATGAAAAACTGTTTTTT
V: TRBV30; D: TRBD1; J: TRBJ2-3; size: many; CDR3: CAWSSTGGTNTQYF; DNA: TGTGCCTGGAGTTCGACAGGGGGTACGAATACGCAGTATTTT
V: TRBV15; D: TRBD2; J: TRBJ2-1; size: many; CDR3: CATSRVIGLAGVNEQFF; DNA: TGTGCCACCAGCAGAGTCATCGGCCTAGCGGGAGTGAATGAGCAGTTCTTC
V: TRBV4-2; D: TRBD2; J: TRBJ2-3; size: -; CDR3: CASSQDTGLAGGGTDTQYF; DNA: TGTGCCAGCAGCCAAGATACGGGACTAGCGGGAGGTGGCACAGATACGCAGTATTTT
V: TRBV19; D: -; J: TRBJ1-1; size: -; CDR3: CASSPRKEGRTEAFF; DNA: TGTGCCAGTAGTCCGAGGAAAGAGGGGAGGACTGAAGCTTTCTTT
V: TRBV5-1; D: -; J: TRBJ2-1; size: many; CDR3: CASSLGGSSYNEQFF; DNA: TGTGCCAGCAGTTTAGGCGGTAGCTCCTACAATGAGCAGTTCTTC
V: TRBV7-8; D: -; J: TRBJ1-4; size: many; CDR3: CASSSRGRKNEKLFF; DNA: TGTGCCAGCAGCTCCCGTGGCAGGAAAAATGAAAAACTGTTTTTT
V: TRBV5-6; D: TRBD2; J: TRBJ2-5; size: -; CDR3: CASELIAGGETQYF; DNA: TGTGCCAGCGAACTCATAGCGGGAGGAGAGACCCAGTACTTC
V: TRBV6-9; D: TRBD2; J: TRBJ2-3; size: -; CDR3: CASSISGRGTQYF; DNA: TGTGCCAGCAGTATTAGCGGGAGAGGTACGCAGTATTTT
V: TRBV7-9; D: TRBD2; J: TRBJ2-3; size: few; CDR3: CASSSRGSGDTQYF; DNA: TGTGCCAGCAGCTCCCGCGGGAGCGGGGATACGCAGTATTTT
V: TRBV30; D: -; J: TRBJ1-2; size: many; CDR3: CAWSPGGGYTF; DNA: TGTGCCTGGAGTCCCGGGGGTGGCTACACCTTC
V: TRBV30; D: -; J: TRBJ1-2; size: many; CDR3: CAWSFYYGYTF; DNA: TGTGCCTGGAGTTTTTACTATGGCTACACCTTC